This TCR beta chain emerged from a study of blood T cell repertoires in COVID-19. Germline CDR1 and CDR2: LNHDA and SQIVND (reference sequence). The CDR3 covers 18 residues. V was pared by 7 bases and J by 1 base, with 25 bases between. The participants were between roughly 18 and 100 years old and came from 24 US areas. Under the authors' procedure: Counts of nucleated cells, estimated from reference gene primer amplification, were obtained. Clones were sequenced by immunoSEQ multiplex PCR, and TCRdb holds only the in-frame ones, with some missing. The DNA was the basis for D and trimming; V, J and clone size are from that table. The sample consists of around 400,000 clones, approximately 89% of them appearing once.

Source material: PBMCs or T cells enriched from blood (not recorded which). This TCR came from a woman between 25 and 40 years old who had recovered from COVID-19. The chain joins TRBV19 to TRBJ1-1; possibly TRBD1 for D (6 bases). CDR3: CASTPRGQGQRTNTEAFF. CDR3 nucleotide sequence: TGTGCCAGTACCCCCAGGGGCCAGGGTCAACGAACGAACACTGAAGCTTTCTTT.